This T cell receptor beta chain emerged from a study of a mutant IDH1 vaccine in newly diagnosed glioma. Study information: The treated population exhibited a male proportion of roughly 60%, a female proportion of about 38%, and a mean age of 40.4 years. The therapy given earlier, which was standard therapy, consisted of radiotherapy, temozolomide, or both, and most of the patients received both.

This clone was detected a few times. No antigen is known for it. V was clipped by 8 bases and J by 2 bases; unmatched bases: 7. Germline CDR1 and CDR2: SGHVS and FNYEAQ. CDR3 size: 15 residues. Using immunoSEQ multiplex PCR, the repertoire was profiled, and TCRdb retains in-frame clones only, with some absent. The table records about 50,000 clones, about 86% of them present only once. Regarding time point: week 5, during vaccination. With topical imiquimod, each dose of the vaccine consisted of 300 ug of mutant IDH1 20-mer peptide. Donors' newly diagnosed IDH1-mutant WHO grade 3 or 4 astrocytomas lacked nuclear ATRX. Study-level points and caveats: It seemed that pseudoprogression was not linked to changes in the top peripheral T cell clonotypes.

This sequence joins TRBV7-6 and TRBJ1-3, with 9 bases aligning to TRBD1. The sample here was PBMCs, taken from a glioma patient whose treatment included an IDH1 peptide vaccine. This clonotype originated in a woman between 50 and 59 years old with glioma. CDR3 protein: CASSPWDRAGNTIYF. CDR3 sequence (DNA): TGTGCCAGCTCGCCGTGGGACAGGGCTGGAAACACCATATATTTT.